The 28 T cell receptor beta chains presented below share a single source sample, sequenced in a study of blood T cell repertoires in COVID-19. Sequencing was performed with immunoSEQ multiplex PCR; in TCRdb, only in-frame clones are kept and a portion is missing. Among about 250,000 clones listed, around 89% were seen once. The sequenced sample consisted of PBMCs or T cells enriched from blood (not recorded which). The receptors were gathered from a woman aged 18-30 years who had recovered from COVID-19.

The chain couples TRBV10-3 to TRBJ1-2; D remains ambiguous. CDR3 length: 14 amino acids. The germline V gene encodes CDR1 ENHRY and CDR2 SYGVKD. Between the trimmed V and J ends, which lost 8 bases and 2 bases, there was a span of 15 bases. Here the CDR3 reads CAIAGSTVNYGYTF. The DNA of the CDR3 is TGTGCCATCGCGGGGAGTACCGTGAACTATGGCTACACCTTC.

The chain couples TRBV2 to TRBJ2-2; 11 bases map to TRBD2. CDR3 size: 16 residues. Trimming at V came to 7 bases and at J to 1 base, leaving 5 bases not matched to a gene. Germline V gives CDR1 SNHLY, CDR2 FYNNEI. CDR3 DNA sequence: TGTGCCAGCATGCTCCTAGCGGGGGGGAACACCGGGGAGCTGTTTTTT. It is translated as CASMLLAGGNTGELFF.

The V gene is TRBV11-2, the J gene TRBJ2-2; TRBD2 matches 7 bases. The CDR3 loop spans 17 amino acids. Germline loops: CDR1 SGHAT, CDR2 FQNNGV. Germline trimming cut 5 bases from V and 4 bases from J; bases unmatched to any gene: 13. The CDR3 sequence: CASSQPTTGGSTGELFF. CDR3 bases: TGTGCCAGCAGCCAACCGACAACCGGGGGGAGCACCGGGGAGCTGTTTTTT.

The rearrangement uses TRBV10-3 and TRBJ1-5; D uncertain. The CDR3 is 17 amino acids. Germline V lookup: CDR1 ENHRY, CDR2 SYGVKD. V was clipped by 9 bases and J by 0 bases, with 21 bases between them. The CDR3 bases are TGTGCCATTGACCGCCGGGAGTCAAACTATAGCAATCAGCCCCAGCATTTT. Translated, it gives CAIDRRESNYSNQPQHF.

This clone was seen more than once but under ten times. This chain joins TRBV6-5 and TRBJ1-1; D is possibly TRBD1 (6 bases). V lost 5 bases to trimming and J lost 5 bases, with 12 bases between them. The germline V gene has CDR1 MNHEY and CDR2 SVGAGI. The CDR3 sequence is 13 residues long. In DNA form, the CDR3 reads TGTGCCAGCAGTCACAGGGATGTGACTGAAGCTTTCTTT. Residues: CASSHRDVTEAFF.

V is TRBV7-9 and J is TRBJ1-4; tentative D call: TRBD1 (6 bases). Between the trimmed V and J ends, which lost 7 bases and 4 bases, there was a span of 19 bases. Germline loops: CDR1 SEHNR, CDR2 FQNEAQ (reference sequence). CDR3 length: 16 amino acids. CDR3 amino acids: CASTRNRASGNEKLFF. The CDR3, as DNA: TGTGCCAGCACCAGGAACAGGGCCTCGGGTAATGAAAAACTGTTTTTT.

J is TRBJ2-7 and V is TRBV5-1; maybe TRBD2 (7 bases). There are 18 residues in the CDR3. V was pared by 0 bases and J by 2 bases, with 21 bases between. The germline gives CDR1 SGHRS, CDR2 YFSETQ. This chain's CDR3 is CASSLGPMGGGLPYEQYF. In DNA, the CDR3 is TGCGCCAGCAGCTTGGGCCCGATGGGAGGGGGGTTACCCTACGAGCAGTACTTC.

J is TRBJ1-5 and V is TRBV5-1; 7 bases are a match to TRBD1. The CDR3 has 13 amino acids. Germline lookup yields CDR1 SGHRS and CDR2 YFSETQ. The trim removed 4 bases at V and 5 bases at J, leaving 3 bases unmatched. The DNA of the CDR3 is TGCGCCAGCAGCCCCCAGGGGGATCAGCCCCAGCATTTT. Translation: CASSPQGDQPQHF.

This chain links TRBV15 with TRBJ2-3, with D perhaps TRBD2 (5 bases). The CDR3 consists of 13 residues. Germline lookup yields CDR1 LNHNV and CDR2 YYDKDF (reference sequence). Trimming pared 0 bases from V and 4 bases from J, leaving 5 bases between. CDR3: CATSRERADTQYF. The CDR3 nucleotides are TGTGCCACCAGCAGAGAGCGGGCAGATACGCAGTATTTT.

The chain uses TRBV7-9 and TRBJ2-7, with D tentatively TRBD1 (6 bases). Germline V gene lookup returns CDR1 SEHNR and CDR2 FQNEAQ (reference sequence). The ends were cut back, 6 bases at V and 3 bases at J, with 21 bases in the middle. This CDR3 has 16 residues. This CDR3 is CASSRYGGGGFYEQYF. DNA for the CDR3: TGTGCCAGCAGTCGATACGGCGGTGGGGGCTTCTACGAGCAGTACTTC. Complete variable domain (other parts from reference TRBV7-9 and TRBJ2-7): DTGVSQNPRHKITKRGQNVTFRCDPISEHNRLYWYRQTLGQGPEFLTYFQNEAQLEKSRLLSDRFSAERPKGSFSTLEIQRTEQGDSAMYLCASSRYGGGGFYEQYFGPGTRLTVT.

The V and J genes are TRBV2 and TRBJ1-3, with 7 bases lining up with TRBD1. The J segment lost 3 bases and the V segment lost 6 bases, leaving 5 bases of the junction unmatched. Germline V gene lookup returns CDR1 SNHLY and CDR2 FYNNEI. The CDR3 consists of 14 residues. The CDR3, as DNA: TGTGCCAGCAGGGAACAGGGGTTTGGAAACACCATATATTTT. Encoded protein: CASREQGFGNTIYF.

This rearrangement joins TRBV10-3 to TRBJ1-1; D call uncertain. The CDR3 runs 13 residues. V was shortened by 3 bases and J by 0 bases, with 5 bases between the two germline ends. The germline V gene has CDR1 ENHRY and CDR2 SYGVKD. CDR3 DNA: TGTGCCATCAGTGACAGATTGAACACTGAAGCTTTCTTT. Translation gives CAISDRLNTEAFF.

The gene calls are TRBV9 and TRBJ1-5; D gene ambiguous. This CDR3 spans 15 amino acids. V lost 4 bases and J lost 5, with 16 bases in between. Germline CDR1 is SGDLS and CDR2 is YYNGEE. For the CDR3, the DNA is TGTGCCAGCAGCCCCCCTGGAGTCGTCGATCAGCCCCAGCATTTT. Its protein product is CASSPPGVVDQPQHF.

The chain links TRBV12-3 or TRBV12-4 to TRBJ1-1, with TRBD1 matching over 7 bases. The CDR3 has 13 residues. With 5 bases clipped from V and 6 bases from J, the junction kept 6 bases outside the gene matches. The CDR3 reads CASSTTGVAEAFF. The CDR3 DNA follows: TGTGCCAGCAGTACCACAGGGGTCGCTGAAGCTTTCTTT.

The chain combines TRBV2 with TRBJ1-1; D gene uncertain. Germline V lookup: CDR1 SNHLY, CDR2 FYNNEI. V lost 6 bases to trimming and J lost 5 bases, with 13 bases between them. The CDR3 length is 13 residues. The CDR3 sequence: CASSEGSTTEAFF. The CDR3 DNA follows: TGTGCCAGCAGCGAGGGATCGACGACTGAAGCTTTCTTT.

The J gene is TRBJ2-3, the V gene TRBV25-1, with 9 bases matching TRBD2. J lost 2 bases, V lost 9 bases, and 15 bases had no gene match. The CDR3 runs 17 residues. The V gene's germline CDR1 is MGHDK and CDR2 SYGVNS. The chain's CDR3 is CARILNIAGATTDTQYF. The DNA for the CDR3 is TGTGCCAGGATCTTAAACATAGCGGGGGCTACCACAGATACGCAGTATTTT.

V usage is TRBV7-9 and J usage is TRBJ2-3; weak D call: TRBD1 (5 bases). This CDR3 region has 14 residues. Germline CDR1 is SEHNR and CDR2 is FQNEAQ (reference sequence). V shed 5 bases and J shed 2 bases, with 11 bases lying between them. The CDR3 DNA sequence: TGTGCCAGCAGCGTTGACAGATACACAGATACGCAGTATTTT. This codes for CASSVDRYTDTQYF.

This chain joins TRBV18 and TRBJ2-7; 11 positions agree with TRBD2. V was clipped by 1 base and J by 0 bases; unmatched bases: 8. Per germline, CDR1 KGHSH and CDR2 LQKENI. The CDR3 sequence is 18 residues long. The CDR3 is CASSPRKTSGGLSYEQYF. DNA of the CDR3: TGTGCCAGCTCACCACGTAAAACTAGCGGGGGTCTCTCCTACGAGCAGTACTTC.

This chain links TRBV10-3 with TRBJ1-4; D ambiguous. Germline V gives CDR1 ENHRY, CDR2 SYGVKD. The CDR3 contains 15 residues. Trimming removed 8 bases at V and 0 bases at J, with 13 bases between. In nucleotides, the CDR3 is TGTGCCATCTCCCCTACCCGATCAACTAATGAAAAACTGTTTTTT. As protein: CAISPTRSTNEKLFF.

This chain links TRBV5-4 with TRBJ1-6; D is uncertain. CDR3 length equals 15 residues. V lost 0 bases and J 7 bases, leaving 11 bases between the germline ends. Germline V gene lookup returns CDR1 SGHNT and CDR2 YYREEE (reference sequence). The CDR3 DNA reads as TGTGCCAGCAGCTTGGACCCCGGGAAAAATTCACCCCTCCACTTT. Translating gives CASSLDPGKNSPLHF.

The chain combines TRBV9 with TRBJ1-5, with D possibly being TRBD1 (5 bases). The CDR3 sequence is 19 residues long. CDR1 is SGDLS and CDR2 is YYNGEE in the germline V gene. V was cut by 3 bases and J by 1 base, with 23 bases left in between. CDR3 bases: TGTGCCAGCAGCGACGCACCGGGACTCCCTCTTAGGAGCAATCAGCCCCAGCATTTT. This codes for CASSDAPGLPLRSNQPQHF.

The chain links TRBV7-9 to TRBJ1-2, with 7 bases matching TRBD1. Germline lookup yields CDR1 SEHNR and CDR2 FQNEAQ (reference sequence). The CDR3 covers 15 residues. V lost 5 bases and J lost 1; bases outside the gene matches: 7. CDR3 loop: CASSLQDRINYGYTF. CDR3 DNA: TGTGCCAGCAGCCTACAGGACAGGATTAACTATGGCTACACCTTC. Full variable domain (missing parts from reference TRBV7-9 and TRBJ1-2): DTGVSQNPRHKITKRGQNVTFRCDPISEHNRLYWYRQTLGQGPEFLTYFQNEAQLEKSRLLSDRFSAERPKGSFSTLEIQRTEQGDSAMYLCASSLQDRINYGYTFGSGTRLTVV.

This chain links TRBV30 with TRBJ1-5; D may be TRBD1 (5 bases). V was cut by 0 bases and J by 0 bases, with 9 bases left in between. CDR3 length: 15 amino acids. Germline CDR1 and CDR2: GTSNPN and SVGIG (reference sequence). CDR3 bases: TGTGCCTGGAGTGTTAGCAGGGATAGCAATCAGCCCCAGCATTTT. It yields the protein CAWSVSRDSNQPQHF.

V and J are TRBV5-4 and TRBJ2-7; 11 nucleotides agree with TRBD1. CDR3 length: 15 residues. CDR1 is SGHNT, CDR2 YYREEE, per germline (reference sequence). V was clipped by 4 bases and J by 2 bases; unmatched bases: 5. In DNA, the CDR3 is TGTGCCAGCAGCCGTGGACAGGGGGCAACCTACGAGCAGTACTTC. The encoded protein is CASSRGQGATYEQYF. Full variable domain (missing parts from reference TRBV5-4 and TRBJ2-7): ETGVTQSPTHLIKTRGQQVTLRCSSQSGHNTVSWYQQALGQGPQFIFQYYREEENGRGNFPPRFSGLQFPNYSSELNVNALELDDSALYLCASSRGQGATYEQYFGPGTRLTVT.

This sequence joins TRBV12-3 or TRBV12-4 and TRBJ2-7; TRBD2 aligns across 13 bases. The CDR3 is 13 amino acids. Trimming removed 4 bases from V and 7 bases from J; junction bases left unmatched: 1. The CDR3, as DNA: TGTGCCAGCAGTTGGGGACTAGCGGGGGAGCAGTACTTC. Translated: CASSWGLAGEQYF.

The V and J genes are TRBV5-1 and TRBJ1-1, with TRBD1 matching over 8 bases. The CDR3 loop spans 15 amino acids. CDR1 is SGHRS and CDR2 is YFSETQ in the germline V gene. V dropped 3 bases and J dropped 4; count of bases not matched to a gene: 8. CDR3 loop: CASSSYQGASTEAFF. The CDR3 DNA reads TGCGCCAGCAGCTCGTACCAGGGGGCATCCACTGAAGCTTTCTTT.

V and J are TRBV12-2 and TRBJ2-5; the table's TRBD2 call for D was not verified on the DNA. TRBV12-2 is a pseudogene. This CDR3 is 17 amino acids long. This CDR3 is CASRLFGTSAGQETQYF. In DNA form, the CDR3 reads TGTGCAAGTCGCTTATTCGGGACTAGCGCCGGACAAGAGACCCAGTACTTC.

The CDR3 sequence is CASSPHRDPNTGELFF. Written as DNA, the CDR3 is TGTGCCAGCAGTCCCCACAGGGATCCCAACACCGGGGAGCTGTTTTTT. The chain joins TRBV27 to TRBJ2-2; D is perhaps TRBD1 (6 bases). Germline-derived CDR1 and CDR2 are MNHEY and SMNVEV (reference sequence). V lost 5 bases and J lost 2, with 15 bases in between. CDR3 size: 16 residues.